Reported below is one T cell receptor beta chain. This sample was included in a study of blood T cell repertoires in COVID-19. Produced via immunoSEQ multiplex PCR; TCRdb's table is partial and in-frame only. The data show about 66,000 clones, 82% seen once. The CDR3 consists of 14 residues. The trim removed 4 bases at V and 6 bases at J, leaving 7 bases unmatched. Per germline, CDR1 SGHRS and CDR2 YFSETQ. The specimen sequenced was peripheral blood. This clonotype was sampled from a man aged 60-69 years with acute or convalescent COVID-19. The chain has TRBV5-1 and TRBJ2-1, with 7 nucleotides matching TRBD2. As DNA, the CDR3 is TGCGCCAGCAGCCTCGGGGGGTCCCCCAATGAGCAGTTCTTC. This encodes CASSLGGSPNEQFF.